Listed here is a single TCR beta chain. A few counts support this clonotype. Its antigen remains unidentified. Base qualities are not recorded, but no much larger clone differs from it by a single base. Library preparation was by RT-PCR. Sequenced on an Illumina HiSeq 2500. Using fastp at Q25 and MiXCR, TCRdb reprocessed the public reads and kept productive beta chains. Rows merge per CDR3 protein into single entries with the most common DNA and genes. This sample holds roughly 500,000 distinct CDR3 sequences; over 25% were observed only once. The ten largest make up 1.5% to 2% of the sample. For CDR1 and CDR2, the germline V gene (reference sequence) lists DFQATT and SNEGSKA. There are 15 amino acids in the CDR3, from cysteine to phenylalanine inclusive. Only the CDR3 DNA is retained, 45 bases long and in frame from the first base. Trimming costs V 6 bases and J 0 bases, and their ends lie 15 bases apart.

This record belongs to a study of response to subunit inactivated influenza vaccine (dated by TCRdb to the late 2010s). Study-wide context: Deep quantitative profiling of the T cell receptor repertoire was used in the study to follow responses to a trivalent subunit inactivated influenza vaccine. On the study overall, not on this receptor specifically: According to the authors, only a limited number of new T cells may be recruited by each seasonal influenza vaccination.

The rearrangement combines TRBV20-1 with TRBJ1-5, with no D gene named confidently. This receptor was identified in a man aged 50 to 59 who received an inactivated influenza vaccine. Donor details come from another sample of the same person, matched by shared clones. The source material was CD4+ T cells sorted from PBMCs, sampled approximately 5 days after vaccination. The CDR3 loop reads CSAHLQENSNQPQHF. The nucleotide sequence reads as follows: TGCAGTGCCCACTTACAAGAAAATAGCAATCAGCCCCAGCATTTT.